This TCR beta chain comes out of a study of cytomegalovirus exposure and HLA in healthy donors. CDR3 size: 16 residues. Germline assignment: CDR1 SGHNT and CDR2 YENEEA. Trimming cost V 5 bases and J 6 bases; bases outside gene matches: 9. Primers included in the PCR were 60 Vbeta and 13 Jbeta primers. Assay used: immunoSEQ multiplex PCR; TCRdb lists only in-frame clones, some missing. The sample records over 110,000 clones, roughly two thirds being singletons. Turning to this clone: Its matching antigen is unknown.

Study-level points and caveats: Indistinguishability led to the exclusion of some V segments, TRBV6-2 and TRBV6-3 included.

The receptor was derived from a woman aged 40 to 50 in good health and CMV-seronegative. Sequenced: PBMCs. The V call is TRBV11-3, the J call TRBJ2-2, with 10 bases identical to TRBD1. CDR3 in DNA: TGTGCCAGCAGCGACAAGACGGGACAGGGGTCCGGGGAGCTGTTTTTT. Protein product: CASSDKTGQGSGELFF.